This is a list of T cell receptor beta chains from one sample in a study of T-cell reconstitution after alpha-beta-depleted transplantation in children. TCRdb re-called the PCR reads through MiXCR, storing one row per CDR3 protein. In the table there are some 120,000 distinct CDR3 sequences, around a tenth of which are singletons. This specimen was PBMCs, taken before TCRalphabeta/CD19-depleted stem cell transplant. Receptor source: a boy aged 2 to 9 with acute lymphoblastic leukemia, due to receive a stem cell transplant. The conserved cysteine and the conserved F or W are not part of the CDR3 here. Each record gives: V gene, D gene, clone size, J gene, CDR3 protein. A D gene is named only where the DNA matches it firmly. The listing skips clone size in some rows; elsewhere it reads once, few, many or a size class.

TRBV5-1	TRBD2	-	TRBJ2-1	ASSQTSGYYNEQF
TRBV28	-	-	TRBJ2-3	ATAIGGRSDTQY
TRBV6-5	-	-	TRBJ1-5	ASSYGAQQPQH
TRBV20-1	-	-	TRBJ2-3	SARDSSSGRDTQY
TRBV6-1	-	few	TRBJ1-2	ASSERGTRPLGYT
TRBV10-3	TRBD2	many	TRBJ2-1	AISGTGTSGNEQF
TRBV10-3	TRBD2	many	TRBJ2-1	AVGLANEQF
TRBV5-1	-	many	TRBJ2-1	ASSLYSGDPSNEQF
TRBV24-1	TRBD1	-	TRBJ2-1	ATSQGQLYNEQF
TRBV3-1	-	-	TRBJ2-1	ASSSPRLDYNEQF
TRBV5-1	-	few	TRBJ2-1	ASSLGGIEYNEQF
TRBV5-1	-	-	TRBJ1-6	ASSATGTLSQSPLH
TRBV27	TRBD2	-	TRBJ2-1	ASSLGGLAGETSYNEQF
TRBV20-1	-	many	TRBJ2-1	SARDRLGIYNEQF
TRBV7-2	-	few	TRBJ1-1	ASRQWDGNTEAF
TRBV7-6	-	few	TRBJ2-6	ASSFTGGLGANVLT
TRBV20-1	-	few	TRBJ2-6	SARVFDSGANVLT
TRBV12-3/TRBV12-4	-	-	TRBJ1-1	ASSFERYGTEAF
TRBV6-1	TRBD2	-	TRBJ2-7	ASSRIGTKGEQY
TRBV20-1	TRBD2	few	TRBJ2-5	SARVPGGETQY
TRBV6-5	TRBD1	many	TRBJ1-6	ASSYDRANNSPLH
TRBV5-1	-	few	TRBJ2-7	ASPNWDGPSEQY
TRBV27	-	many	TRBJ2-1	ASSLHGRGREQF
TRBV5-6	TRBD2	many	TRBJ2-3	ASSLQPGLATDTQY
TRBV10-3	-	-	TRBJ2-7	AISERETTNEQY
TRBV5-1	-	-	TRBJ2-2	ASSLRTPLGGGELF
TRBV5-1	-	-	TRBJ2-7	ASSPSDSYEQY